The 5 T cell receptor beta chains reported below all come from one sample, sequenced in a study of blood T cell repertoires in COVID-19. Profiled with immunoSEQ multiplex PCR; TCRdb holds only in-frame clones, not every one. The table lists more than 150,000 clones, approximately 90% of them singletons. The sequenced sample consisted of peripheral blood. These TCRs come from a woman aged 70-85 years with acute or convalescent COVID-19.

This CDR3 reads CASSTSTGEKLFF. CDR3 nucleotides: TGTGCCAGCAGTACCTCGACAGGAGAAAAACTGTTTTTT. The chain joins TRBV12-3 or TRBV12-4 to TRBJ1-4, with D perhaps TRBD1 (6 bases). Trimming stripped 5 bases from V and 8 bases from J, with 12 bases between. This CDR3 is built from 13 residues.

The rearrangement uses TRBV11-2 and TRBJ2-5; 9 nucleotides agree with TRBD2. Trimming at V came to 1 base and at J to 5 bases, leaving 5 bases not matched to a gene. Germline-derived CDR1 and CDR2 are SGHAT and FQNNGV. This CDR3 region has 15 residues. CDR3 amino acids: CASSLVAGVVETQYF. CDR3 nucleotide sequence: TGTGCCAGCAGCTTAGTAGCGGGGGTGGTGGAGACCCAGTACTTC.

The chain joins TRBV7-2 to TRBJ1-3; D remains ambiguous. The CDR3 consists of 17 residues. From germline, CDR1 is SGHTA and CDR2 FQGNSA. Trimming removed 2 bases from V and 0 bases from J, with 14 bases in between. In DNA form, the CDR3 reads TGTGCCAGCAGCTTACCCCCAGCAGGATTCTCTGGAAACACCATATATTTT. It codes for CASSLPPAGFSGNTIYF. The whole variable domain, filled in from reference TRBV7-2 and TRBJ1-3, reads GAGVSQSPSNKVTEKGKDVELRCDPISGHTALYWYRQSLGQGLEFLIYFQGNSAPDKSGLPSDRFSAERTGGSVSTLTIQRTQQEDSAVYLCASSLPPAGFSGNTIYFGEGSWLTVV.

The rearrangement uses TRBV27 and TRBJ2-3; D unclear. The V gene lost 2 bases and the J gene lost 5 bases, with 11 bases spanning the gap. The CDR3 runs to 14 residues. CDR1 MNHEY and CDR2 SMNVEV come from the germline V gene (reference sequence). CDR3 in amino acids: CASSLTPERDTQYF. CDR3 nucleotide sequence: TGTGCCAGCAGTTTAACGCCGGAGAGAGATACGCAGTATTTT.

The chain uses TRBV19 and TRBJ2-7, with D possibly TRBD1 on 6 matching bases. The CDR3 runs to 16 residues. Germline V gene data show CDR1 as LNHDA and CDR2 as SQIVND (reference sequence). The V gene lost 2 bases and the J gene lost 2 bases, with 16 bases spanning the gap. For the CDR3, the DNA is TGTGCCAGTAGTATAAGCTCGACAGGCGGAACCTACGAGCAGTACTTC. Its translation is CASSISSTGGTYEQYF.